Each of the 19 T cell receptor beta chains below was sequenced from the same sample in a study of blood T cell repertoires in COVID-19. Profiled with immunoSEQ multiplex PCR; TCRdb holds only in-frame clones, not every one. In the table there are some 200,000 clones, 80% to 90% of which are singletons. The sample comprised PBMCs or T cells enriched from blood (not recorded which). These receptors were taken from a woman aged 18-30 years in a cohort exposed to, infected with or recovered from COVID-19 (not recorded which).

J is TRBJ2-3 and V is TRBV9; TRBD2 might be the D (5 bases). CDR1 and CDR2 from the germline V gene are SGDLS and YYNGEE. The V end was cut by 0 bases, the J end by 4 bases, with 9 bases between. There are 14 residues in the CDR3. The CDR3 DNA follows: TGTGCCAGCAGCGTAGCGTCGGGATCAGATACGCAGTATTTT. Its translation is CASSVASGSDTQYF.

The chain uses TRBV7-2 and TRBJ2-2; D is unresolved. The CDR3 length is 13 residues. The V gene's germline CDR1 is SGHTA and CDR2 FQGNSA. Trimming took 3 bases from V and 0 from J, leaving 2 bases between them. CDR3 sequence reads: CASSFANTGELFF. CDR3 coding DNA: TGTGCCAGCAGCTTCGCGAACACCGGGGAGCTGTTTTTT.

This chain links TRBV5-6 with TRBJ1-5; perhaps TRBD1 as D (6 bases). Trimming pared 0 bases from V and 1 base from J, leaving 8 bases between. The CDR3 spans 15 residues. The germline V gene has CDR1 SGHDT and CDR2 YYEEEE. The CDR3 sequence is CASSLGTGSNQPQHF. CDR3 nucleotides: TGTGCCAGCAGCTTGGGCACAGGGAGCAATCAGCCCCAGCATTTT.

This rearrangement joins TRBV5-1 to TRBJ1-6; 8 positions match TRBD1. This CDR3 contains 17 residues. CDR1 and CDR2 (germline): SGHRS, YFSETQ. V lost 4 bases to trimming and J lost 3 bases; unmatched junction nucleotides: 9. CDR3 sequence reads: CASSPGQGAFYNSPLHF. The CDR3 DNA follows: TGCGCCAGCAGCCCCGGACAGGGCGCTTTCTATAATTCACCCCTCCACTTT.

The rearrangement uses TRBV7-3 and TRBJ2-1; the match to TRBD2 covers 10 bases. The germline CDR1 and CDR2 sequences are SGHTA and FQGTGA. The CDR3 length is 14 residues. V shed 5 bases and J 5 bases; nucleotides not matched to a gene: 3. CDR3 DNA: TGTGCCAGCAGCCCGGGACTAGCGAACAATGAGCAGTTCTTC. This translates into CASSPGLANNEQFF.

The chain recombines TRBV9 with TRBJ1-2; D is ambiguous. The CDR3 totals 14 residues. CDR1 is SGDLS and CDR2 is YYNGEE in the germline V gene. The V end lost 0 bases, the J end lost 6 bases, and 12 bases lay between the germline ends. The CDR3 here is CASSVDQSSHGYTF. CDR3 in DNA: TGTGCCAGCAGCGTAGACCAGTCTTCGCATGGCTACACCTTC.

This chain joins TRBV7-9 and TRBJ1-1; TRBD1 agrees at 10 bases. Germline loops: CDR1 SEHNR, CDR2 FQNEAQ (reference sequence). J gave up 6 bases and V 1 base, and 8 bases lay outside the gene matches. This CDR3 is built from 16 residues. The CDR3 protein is CASSLEGGQGSPEAFF. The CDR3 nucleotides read TGTGCCAGCAGCTTAGAGGGGGGACAGGGGAGCCCTGAAGCTTTCTTT.

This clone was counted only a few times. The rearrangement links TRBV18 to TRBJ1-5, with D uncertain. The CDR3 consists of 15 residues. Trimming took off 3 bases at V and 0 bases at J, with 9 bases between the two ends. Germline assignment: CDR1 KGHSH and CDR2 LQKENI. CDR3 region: CASSPLRDSNQPQHF. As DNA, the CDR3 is TGTGCCAGCTCACCCCTCCGCGATAGCAATCAGCCCCAGCATTTT.

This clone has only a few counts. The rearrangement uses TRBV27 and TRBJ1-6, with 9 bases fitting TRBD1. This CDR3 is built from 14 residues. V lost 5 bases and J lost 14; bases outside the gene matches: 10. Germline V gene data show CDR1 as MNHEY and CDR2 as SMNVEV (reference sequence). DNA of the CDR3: TGTGCCAGCAGTCAGGGACAGGGCAAGGGGACCCTCCACTTT. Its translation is CASSQGQGKGTLHF.

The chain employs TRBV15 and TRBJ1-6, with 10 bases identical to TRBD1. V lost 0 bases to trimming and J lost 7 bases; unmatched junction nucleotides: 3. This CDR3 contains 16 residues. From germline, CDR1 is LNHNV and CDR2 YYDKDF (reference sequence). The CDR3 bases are TGTGCCACCAGCAGAGATCCGGGACAGGGGAATTCACCCCTCCACTTT. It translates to CATSRDPGQGNSPLHF.

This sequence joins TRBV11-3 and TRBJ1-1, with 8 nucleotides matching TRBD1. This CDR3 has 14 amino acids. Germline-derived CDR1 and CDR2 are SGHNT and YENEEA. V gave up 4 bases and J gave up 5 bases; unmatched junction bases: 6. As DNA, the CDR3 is TGTGCCAGCAGCTCACAGACAGGGGTAACTGAAGCTTTCTTT. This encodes CASSSQTGVTEAFF. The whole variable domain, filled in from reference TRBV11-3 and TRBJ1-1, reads EAGVVQSPRYKIIEKKQPVAFWCNPISGHNTLYWYLQNLGQGPELLIRYENEEAVDDSQLPKDRFSAERLKGVDSTLKIQPAELGDSAVYLCASSSQTGVTEAFFGQGTRLTVV.

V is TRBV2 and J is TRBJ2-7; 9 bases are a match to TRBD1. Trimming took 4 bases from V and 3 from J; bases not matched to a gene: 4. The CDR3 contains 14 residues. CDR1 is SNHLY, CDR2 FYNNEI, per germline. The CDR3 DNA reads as TGTGCCAGCAGTGCCGGGACAGGGTACTACGAGCAGTACTTC. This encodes CASSAGTGYYEQYF.

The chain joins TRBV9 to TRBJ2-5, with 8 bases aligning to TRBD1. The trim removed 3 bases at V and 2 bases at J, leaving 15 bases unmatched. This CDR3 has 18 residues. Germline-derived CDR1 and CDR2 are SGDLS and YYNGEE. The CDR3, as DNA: TGTGCCAGCAGCGAGGGTGGGGATGTAACAGGGGGGCAAGAGACCCAGTACTTC. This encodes CASSEGGDVTGGQETQYF.

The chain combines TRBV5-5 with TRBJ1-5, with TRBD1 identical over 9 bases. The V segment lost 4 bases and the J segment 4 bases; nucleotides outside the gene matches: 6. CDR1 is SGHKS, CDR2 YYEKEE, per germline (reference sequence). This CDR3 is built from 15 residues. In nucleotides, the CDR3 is TGTGCCAGCAGCCACGGACAGGGGCGGAATCAGCCCCAGCATTTT. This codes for CASSHGQGRNQPQHF.

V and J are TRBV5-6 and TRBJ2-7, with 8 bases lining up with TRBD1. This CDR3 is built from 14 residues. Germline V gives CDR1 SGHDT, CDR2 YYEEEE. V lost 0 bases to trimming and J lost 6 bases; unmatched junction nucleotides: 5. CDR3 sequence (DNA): TGTGCCAGCAGCTTGGGCAGGGGGCGAAGCGAGCAGTACTTC. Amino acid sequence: CASSLGRGRSEQYF.

The CDR3 sequence: CASSSHREYFYGYTF. The CDR3 region has the DNA TGTGCCAGCAGTTCCCACAGGGAATACTTCTATGGCTACACCTTC. The genes are TRBV6-6 and TRBJ1-2, with TRBD1 as a possible D gene (6 bases). V was shortened by 4 bases and J by 4 bases, with 16 bases between the two germline ends. Germline V gene sequence: CDR1 MNHNY, CDR2 SVGAGI (reference sequence). This CDR3 has 15 residues.

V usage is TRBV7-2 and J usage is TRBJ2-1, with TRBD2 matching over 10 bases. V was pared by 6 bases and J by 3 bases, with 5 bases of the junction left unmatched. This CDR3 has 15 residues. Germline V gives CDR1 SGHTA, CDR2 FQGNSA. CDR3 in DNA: TGTGCCAGCAGACGGACTAGCGGAGACTACAATGAGCAGTTCTTC. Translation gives CASRRTSGDYNEQFF.

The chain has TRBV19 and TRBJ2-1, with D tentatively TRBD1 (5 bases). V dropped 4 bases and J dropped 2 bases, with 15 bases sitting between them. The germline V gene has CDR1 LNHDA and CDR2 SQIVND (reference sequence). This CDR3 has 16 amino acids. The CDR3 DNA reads TGTGCCAGTAGTACCCCTCCGGGCAGGGCCTACAATGAGCAGTTCTTC. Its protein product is CASSTPPGRAYNEQFF.

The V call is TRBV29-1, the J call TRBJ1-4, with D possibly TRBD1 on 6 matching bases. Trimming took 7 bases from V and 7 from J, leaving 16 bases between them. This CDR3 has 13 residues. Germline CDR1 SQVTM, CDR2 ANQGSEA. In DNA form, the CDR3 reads TGCAGCGCCGCGGGGGGCTGGGGTGAAAAACTGTTTTTT. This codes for CSAAGGWGEKLFF.